This T cell receptor beta chain was identified in a study of cytomegalovirus exposure and HLA in healthy donors. The study ran its PCR with 60 Vbeta and 13 Jbeta primers. Assay: immunoSEQ multiplex PCR; the TCRdb copy retains only in-frame clones and omits some. The table has 150,000 to 200,000 clones, approximately 80% seen once. The ends were cut back, 2 bases at V and 5 bases at J, with 13 bases in the middle. CDR3 length equals 15 residues. Germline V CDR1 and CDR2: MNHNS, SASEGT. The chain combines TRBV6-1 with TRBJ1-5, with D possibly TRBD1 on 6 matching bases. Sequenced material: PBMCs. The sequence came from a woman in her forties or fifties in good health and CMV-seronegative. Here the CDR3 DNA reads TGTGCCAGCAGTGAACCCCCCAGGGGTTATCAGCCCCAGCATTTT. This encodes CASSEPPRGYQPQHF.